One TCR beta chain is described in this entry. This sample was included in a study of blood T cell repertoires in COVID-19. Study details: Samples came from the United States, Italy and Spain, spanning acute and convalescent COVID-19. The analysed material was cDNA or gDNA that came from T cells, B-cell-depleted T cells, or PBMCs.

Clinical history reported by participants formed the basis on which cohorts were assigned. Per the study methods: Reference gene primer amplification yielded estimated nucleated cell counts. Data came from immunoSEQ multiplex PCR; TCRdb stores just in-frame clones and leaves some out. V, J and clone size are those of that table, while D and trimming were read from the DNA. The sample records about 280,000 clones, around 87% being singletons. The germline V gene has CDR1 SQVTM and CDR2 ANQGSEA. J was trimmed by 7 bases and V by 7 bases; bases with no gene match: 16. CDR3 length equals 16 residues. This chain joins TRBV29-1 and TRBJ2-1; 10 bases match TRBD2. Sequenced: PBMCs or T cells enriched from blood (not recorded which). This TCR was sampled from a young woman with acute COVID-19. CDR3 bases: TGCAGCGGGAAATCTAGCGGGAGCTCGATTTGGAATGAGCAGTTCTTC. The encoded protein is CSGKSSGSSIWNEQFF.